This T cell receptor (beta chain) was identified in a study of vaccination and CD4 T cells after COVID-19. On this clonotype: Its target is unknown.

This CDR3 comprises 14 residues. The ends lost 6 bases at V and 3 bases at J; junction bases unmatched: 5. Per the germline V gene, CDR1 is MNHEY and CDR2 is SMNVEV (reference sequence). The study's findings and limits: When vaccine-specific clones from convalescent patients were examined, 304 of 307 were spike mono-reactive.

The assay that was used to sequence DNA from cultured CD4+ T cells was the Oncomine TCR Beta short-read assay. Genomic DNA was taken out of cultured CD4+ T cells by extraction. MiXCR was run by TCRdb on the PCR reads, yielding one entry per CDR3 protein. This table has several thousand distinct CDR3 sequences, 35% to 45% appearing once. Treatment noted: roughly 11-day PBMC culture with coronavirus spike peptide pools or control peptides (ViraFEST assay). Investigators obtained the unexposed donor's CD4+ T cells before the COVID-19 pandemic (2011-2018). Peptide pool stimulation in ViraFEST expanded antigen-specific T cells, whose TCRs were then sequenced.

The sample consisted of CD4+ T cells from blood, cultured in vitro. The J gene is TRBJ1-3, the V gene TRBV27, with 7 bases fitting TRBD1. This clonotype was obtained from a human donor in good health. The CDR3 loop is CASSKTGSGNTIYF. CDR3 DNA sequence: TGTGCCAGCAGCAAGACAGGGAGTGGAAACACCATATATTTT.